The subject of this entry is one T cell receptor (beta chain). These data originate in a study of OX40 agonist ivuxolimab in advanced cancers. Study summary: While on treatment, patients had intravenous ivuxolimab at 0.01 to 10 mg/kg every 2 weeks.

Exclusion applied to patients with autoimmune disease history or systemic immunosuppression. Per germline, CDR1 MNHNY and CDR2 SVGAGI (reference sequence). V was pared by 10 bases and J by 3 bases, with 10 bases between. There are 12 residues in the CDR3. Sequencing used immunoSEQ multiplex PCR; TCRdb keeps in-frame clones, though not all of them. This table holds tens of thousands of clones, around 85% found once. This sequence was found in an adult with an advanced solid tumor such as melanoma, head and neck, liver or kidney cancer. The V call is TRBV6-6, the J call TRBJ1-5; D is unresolved. This specimen consisted of CD4+ or CD8+ T cells sorted from blood, obtained in a trial of the OX40 agonist ivuxolimab. CDR3 in amino acids: CATSGNNQPQHF. As DNA, the CDR3 is TGTGCCACCTCGGGGAACAATCAGCCCCAGCATTTT.